This T cell receptor (beta chain) derives from a study of breast tumors, draining lymph nodes, adjacent tissues. This clonotype was counted ten times or more. Breast cancer patients provided tissue from their axillary draining lymph nodes. TCRdb redid the calling of the multiplex PCR reads with MiXCR, one entry per CDR3 protein. Here the sample spans about 130,000 distinct CDR3 sequences, around 20% being singletons. V was pared by 2 bases and J by 7 bases, with 12 bases between. The CDR3 is 15 amino acids. CDR1 is SNHLY, CDR2 FYNNEI, per germline. The source of this sequence is a female donor with breast cancer. Some clones in this sample may be carry-over from other donors' samples. The rearrangement links TRBV2 to TRBJ1-6, with D uncertain. Sequenced: axillary lymph node tissue. The CDR3 spells CASSETGPGNSPLHF. The CDR3 DNA reads TGTGCCAGCAGTGAAACTGGGCCCGGGAATTCACCCCTCCACTTT. Drawing the rest from reference TRBV2 and TRBJ1-6, the complete variable domain is EPEVTQTPSHQVTQMGQEVILRCVPISNHLYFYWYRQILGQKVEFLVSFYNNEISEKSEIFDDQFSVERPDGSNFTLKIRSTKLEDSAMYFCASSETGPGNSPLHFGNGTRLTVT.